This T cell receptor beta chain was sequenced for a study of blood T cell repertoires in COVID-19. Study background: Samples came from the United States, Italy and Spain, spanning acute and convalescent COVID-19. PBMCs, B-cell-depleted T cells, or T cells were the source of the cDNA or gDNA that made up the material.

As handled by the study authors: Nucleated cell number was recorded as an estimate derived from reference gene primer amplification. Here immunoSEQ multiplex PCR was the method, and the copy in TCRdb shows in-frame clones only, minus some. V, J and clone size derive from that table, while D and trimming were established from the DNA sequence. The sample records around 60,000 clones, over 75% being singletons. Germline assignment: CDR1 SGHRS and CDR2 YFSETQ. The CDR3 is made up of 16 amino acids. V shed 3 bases and J 3 bases; nucleotides not matched to a gene: 6. The rearrangement uses TRBV5-1 and TRBJ2-6; 7 bases match TRBD1. The source material was peripheral blood. The source of this sequence is an older woman with active COVID-19. The CDR3 is CASSSTGFSGANVLTF. CDR3 DNA sequence: TGCGCCAGCAGCTCGACAGGGTTCAGTGGGGCCAACGTCCTGACTTTC. The full variable domain, completed using reference TRBV5-1 and TRBJ2-6, is KAGVTQTPRYLIKTRGQQVTLSCSPISGHRSVSWYQQTPGQGLQFLFEYFSETQRNKGNFPGRFSGRQFSNSRSEMNVSTLELGDSALYLCASSSTGFSGANVLTFGAGSRLTVL.